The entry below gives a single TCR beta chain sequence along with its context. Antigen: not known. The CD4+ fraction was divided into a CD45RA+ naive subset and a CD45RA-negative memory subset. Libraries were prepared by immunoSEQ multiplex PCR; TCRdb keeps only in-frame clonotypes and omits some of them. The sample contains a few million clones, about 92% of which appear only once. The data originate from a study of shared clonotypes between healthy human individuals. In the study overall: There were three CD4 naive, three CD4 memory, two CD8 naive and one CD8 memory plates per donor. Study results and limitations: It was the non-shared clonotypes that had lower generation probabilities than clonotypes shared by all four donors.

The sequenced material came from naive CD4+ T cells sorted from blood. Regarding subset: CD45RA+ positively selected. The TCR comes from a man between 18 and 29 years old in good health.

The CDR3 region is CASSRDQTMGNYGYTF. As DNA, the CDR3 is TGTGCCAGCAGTCGGGACCAAACAATGGGTAACTATGGCTACACCTTC. This chain connects TRBV5-6 to TRBJ1-2; D may be TRBD1 (5 bases). The CDR3 extends over 16 amino acids. With 5 bases removed from V and 1 base from J, the gap between germline ends came to 18 bases. CDR1 SGHDT and CDR2 YYEEEE come from the germline V gene.